Each of the 2 T cell receptor beta chains below was sequenced from the same sample in a study of prognosis after radiotherapy for stage I lung cancer. Genomic DNA was subjected to two-round multiplex PCR for amplification of TCR beta CDR3. First-round PCR used primers specific to each TRBV and TRBJ gene. Via MiXCR, TCRdb re-called the multiplex PCR reads, giving one row per CDR3 protein. The sample holds roughly 23,000 distinct CDR3 sequences, 35% to 45% seen once. Here the sequenced sample was PBMCs, taken before or after stereotactic body radiation therapy (not recorded which). These receptor sequences come from a donor older than 45 with non-small cell lung cancer.

This clonotype was detected ten times or more. J is TRBJ1-2 and V is TRBV28; 9 nucleotides match TRBD1. J was trimmed by 9 bases and V by 6 bases; bases with no gene match: 8. The CDR3 spans 13 residues. CDR1 and CDR2 (germline): MDHEN, SYDVKM. The CDR3 DNA sequence: TGTGCCAGCAGCTCGGGGACAGGGAGTAGCTACACCTTC. Translated, it gives CASSSGTGSSYTF.

This clonotype was counted only a few times. The chain uses TRBV27 and TRBJ1-4; D is perhaps TRBD1 (6 bases). Trimming stripped 6 bases from V and 0 bases from J, with 20 bases between. Per the germline V gene, CDR1 is MNHEY and CDR2 is SMNVEV (reference sequence). This CDR3 spans 18 amino acids. This CDR3 reads CASSRGGGARPTNEKLFF. The CDR3 region has the DNA TGTGCCAGCAGCCGTGGGGGGGGGGCGCGACCAACTAATGAAAAACTGTTTTTT.